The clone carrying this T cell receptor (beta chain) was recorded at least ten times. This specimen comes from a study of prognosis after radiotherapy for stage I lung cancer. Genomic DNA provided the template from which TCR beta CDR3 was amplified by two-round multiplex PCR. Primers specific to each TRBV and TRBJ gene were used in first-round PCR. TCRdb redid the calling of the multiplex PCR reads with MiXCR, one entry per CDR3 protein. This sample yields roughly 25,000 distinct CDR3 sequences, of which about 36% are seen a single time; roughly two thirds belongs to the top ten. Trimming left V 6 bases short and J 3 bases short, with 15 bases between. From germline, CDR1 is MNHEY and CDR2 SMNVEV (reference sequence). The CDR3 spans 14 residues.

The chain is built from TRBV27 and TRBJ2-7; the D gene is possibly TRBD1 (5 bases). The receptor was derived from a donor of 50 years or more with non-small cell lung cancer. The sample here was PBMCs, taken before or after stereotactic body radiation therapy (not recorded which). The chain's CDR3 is CASRRQPGNYEQYF. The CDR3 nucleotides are TGTGCCAGCAGGCGACAGCCCGGAAACTACGAGCAGTACTTC.